This TCR beta chain was sequenced in a study of shared clonotypes between healthy human individuals. General study points: Read depth was anticipated to influence clonotype sharing among donors.

Trimming removed 5 bases from V and 7 bases from J; junction bases left unmatched: 5. Germline CDR1 reads MDHEN; CDR2 reads SYDVKM. The CDR3 extends over 12 amino acids. Donation came from healthy HIV-negative adults that had no recent acute infections or vaccinations. The method was immunoSEQ multiplex PCR; TCRdb's version includes in-frame clones alone and lacks a portion of them. The sample lists approximately 2,300,000 clones, about 90% occurring once. In regard to this clone: The antigen remains undetermined.

This chain joins TRBV28 and TRBJ2-7; 7 nucleotides agree with TRBD2. The receptor's source is a man between 18 and 29 years old in good health. Some clones in this sample may be carry-over from other donors' samples. The sequenced material came from naive CD4+ T cells from PBMCs. This sample's subset: CD45RA+ positively selected. The CDR3 DNA reads as TGTGCCAGCAGTCCACGGGGGGAAGAGCAGTACTTC. It codes for CASSPRGEEQYF. The variable domain in full, with the rest retrieved from reference TRBV28 and TRBJ2-7, is DVKVTQSSRYLVKRTGEKVFLECVQDMDHENMFWYRQDPGLGLRLIYFSYDVKMKEKGDIPEGYSVSREKKERFSLILESASTNQTSMYLCASSPRGEEQYFGPGTRLTVT.